This T cell receptor (beta chain) is from a study of T cells expressing NK-cell markers. On the study more broadly: The TCR beta repertoires originated in sorted CD3+CD56+NKG2C+, CD3+CD56+NKG2C- and CD3+CD56-NKG2C+ T cells. General study results and limits: Six donors had dominant NKG2C+ clonotypes that comprised roughly 1.0-8% of their CD8+ T cells.

TCRdb reprocessed the 5' RACE reads and reports one entry per CDR3 protein, with no DNA. This sample's table reports 400,000 to 450,000 distinct CDR3 sequences. Germline V lookup: CDR1 MNHNS, CDR2 SASEGT. The CDR3 spans 13 residues. With regard to this clonotype: Its antigen is not known.

The sample consisted of blood T cells: a sorted CD56 or NKG2C T cell subset, CD4+ or CD8+ T cells, or bulk PBMC T cells (not recorded which). The chain carries TRBV6-1 and TRBJ1-2; the TRBD1 assignment by TCRdb is unverifiable without DNA. This sequence was found in a woman aged 18-70 years in good health. The CDR3: CASSAKGPFGYTF.